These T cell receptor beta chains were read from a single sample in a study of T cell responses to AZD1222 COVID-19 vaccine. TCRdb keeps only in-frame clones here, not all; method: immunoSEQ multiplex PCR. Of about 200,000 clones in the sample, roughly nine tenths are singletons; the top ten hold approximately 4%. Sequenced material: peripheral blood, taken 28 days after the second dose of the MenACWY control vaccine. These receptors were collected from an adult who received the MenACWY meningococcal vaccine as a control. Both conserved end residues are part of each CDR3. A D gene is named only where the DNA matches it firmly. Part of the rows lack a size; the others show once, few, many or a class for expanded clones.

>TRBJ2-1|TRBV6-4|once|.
TGTGCCAGCAAAGGCGGTTTCTACAATGAGCAGTTCTTC
CASKGGFYNEQFF
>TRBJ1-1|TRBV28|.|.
TGTGCCAGCAGTTTACGCTCAACAGGGCCTGAGGCTTTCTTT
CASSLRSTGPEAFF
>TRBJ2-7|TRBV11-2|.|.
TGTGCCAGCAGCCAAGCAGGGTTTTCCTACGAGCAGTACTTC
CASSQAGFSYEQYF
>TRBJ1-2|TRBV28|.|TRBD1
TGTGCCAGCAGGACCGGGACAGAATATGGCTACACCTTC
CASRTGTEYGYTF
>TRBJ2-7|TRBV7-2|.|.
TGTGCCAGCAGCTTAGTAGGCCAGGGCTACGAGCAGTACTTC
CASSLVGQGYEQYF
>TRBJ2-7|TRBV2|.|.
TGTGCCAGCAGTGTACGCGGCCCTACCTACGAGCAGTACTTC
CASSVRGPTYEQYF
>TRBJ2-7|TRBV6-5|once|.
TGTGCCAGCGCGGGACCAAACCACGAGCAGTACTTC
CASAGPNHEQYF
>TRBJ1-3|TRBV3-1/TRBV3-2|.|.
TGTGCCAGCAGCCAAGGGTACTCTGGAAACACCATATATTTT
CASSQGYSGNTIYF
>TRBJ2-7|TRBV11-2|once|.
TGTGCCAGCAGCTTACAACAGGTTCTTCCCTACGAGCAGTACTTC
CASSLQQVLPYEQYF
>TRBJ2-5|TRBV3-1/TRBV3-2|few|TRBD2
TGTGCCAGCAGCCAAGATTGGCGGGGGCAAGAGACCCAGTACTTC
CASSQDWRGQETQYF
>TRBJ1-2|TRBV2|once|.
TGTGCCAGCAGTCCCCCGAGGGGGGGCAGCTATGGCTACACCTTC
CASSPPRGGSYGYTF
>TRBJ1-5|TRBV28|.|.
TGTGCCAGCAGTTCCGCTACAGGGTACTTTCAGCCCCAGCATTTT
CASSSATGYFQPQHF
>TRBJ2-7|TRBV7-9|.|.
TGTGCCAGCAGCTTAGTCGGGGGCTACGAGCAGTACTTC
CASSLVGGYEQYF
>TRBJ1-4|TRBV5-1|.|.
TGCGCCAGCAGCTTGGAAAACAGGCTAAATGAAAAACTGTTTTTT
CASSLENRLNEKLFF
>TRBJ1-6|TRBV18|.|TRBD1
TGTGCCAGCTCACCGGACAGGGAATCACCCCTCCACTTT
CASSPDRESPLHF
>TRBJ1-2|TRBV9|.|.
TGTGCCAGCAGTCTTCAGGGAGCGAACTATGGCTACACCTTC
CASSLQGANYGYTF
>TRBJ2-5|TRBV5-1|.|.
TGCGCCAGCAGTCTGGCAATTCTGGACGGTCAAGAGACCCAGTACTTC
CASSLAILDGQETQYF
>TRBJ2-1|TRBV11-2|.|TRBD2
TGTGCCAGCAGTTTTCGACTAGCGAGGAACAATGAGCAGTTCTTC
CASSFRLARNNEQFF
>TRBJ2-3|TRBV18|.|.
TGTGCCAGCTCACGTCGGGGGTCTAGCACAGATACGCAGTATTTT
CASSRRGSSTDTQYF
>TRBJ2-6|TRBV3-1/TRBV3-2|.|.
TGTGCCAGCAGCCAGGAAGCAAGTGGGGCCAACGTCCTGACTTTC
CASSQEASGANVLTF
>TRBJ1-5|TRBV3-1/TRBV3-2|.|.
TGTGCCAGCAGCCAAGGGGTAGGCAATCAGCCCCAGCATTTT
CASSQGVGNQPQHF
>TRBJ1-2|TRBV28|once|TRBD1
TGTGCCAGCCGAGGACAGGGAGTCTATGGCTACACCTTC
CASRGQGVYGYTF
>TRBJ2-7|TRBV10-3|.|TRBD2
TGTGCCATCAGTGCGGCGGGACTAGTAACCTACGAGCAGTACTTC
CAISAAGLVTYEQYF
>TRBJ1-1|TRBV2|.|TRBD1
TGTGCCAGCACCCCGGACAGGTTGAACACTGAAGCTTTCTTT
CASTPDRLNTEAFF
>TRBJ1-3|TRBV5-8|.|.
TGTGCCAGCAGCCCGGGACGCCCTATCTCTGGAAACACCATATATTTT
CASSPGRPISGNTIYF
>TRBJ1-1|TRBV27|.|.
TGTGCCATTGGATCCGTTTATGACGCTGAAGCTTTCTTT
CAIGSVYDAEAFF
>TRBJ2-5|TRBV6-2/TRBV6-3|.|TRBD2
TGTGCCAGCAGTGAGGGACTAGCGGGACCCACGGAGACCCAGTACTTC
CASSEGLAGPTETQYF
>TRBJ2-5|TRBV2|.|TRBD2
TGTGCCAGCTTAGCGGGAGCGTTGGAGACCCAGTACTTC
CASLAGALETQYF
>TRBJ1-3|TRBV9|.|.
TGTGCCAGCAGCGTAGCTACAGGCGGCTCTGGAAACACCATATATTTT
CASSVATGGSGNTIYF
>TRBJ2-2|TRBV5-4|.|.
TGTGCCAGCAGCCCGGGACTGGCACCCGGGGAGCTGTTTTTT
CASSPGLAPGELFF
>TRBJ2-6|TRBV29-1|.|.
TGCAGCTTCACCTACTCTGGGGCCAACGTCCTGACTTTC
CSFTYSGANVLTF
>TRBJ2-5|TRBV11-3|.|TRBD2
TGTGCCAGCAGCCCAAGACTAGCGGGGAGAAGAGAGACCCAGTACTTC
CASSPRLAGRRETQYF
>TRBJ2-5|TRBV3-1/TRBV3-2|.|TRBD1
TGTGCCAGCAGCCAAGGGACAGGGGGCTTGGGGACCCAGTACTTC
CASSQGTGGLGTQYF
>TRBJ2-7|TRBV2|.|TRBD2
TGTGCCAGCAGTGACCCTAGCGGGTACTCCTACGAGCAGTACTTC
CASSDPSGYSYEQYF
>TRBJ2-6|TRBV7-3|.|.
TGTGCCAGCAGCTTAAAGCCCGTAGGGGGGTTTGGCTCTGGGGCCAACGTCCTGACTTTC
CASSLKPVGGFGSGANVLTF
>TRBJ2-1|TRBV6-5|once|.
TGTGCCAGCAGTCGAAGTGGGACCGACAATGAGCAGTTCTTC
CASSRSGTDNEQFF
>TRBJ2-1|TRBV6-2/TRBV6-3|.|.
TGTGCCAGCAGTTACTCGGGAAGGGCCGATAGCTCCTACAATGAGCAGTTCTTC
CASSYSGRADSSYNEQFF
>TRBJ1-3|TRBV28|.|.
TGTGCCAGCACCAAACCGGCCTCTGGAAACACCATATATTTT
CASTKPASGNTIYF
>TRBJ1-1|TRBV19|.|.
TGTGCCAGTGGCAGGACGACCCTGAACACTGAAGCTTTCTTT
CASGRTTLNTEAFF
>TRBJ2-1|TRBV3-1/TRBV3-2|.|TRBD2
TGTGCCAGCAGCCAACTAGCGGTATCCAATGAGCAGTTCTTC
CASSQLAVSNEQFF
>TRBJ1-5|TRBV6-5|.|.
TGTGCCAGCGGCCGACAATTGAATCAGCCCCAGCATTTT
CASGRQLNQPQHF
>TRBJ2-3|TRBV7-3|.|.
TGTGCCAGCAGCCCGATAGCTAGCACAGATACGCAGTATTTT
CASSPIASTDTQYF
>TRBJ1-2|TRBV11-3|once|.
TGTGCCAGCAGCCCCGAGGGCCTTAACTATGGCTACACCTTC
CASSPEGLNYGYTF
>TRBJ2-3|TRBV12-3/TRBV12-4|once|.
TGTGCCAGCCACCCAACTTACACAGATACGCAGTATTTT
CASHPTYTDTQYF
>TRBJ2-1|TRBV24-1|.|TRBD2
TGTGCCACCAGTGACACTGGAGCGGGCGGGAGTATCAATGAGCAGTTCTTC
CATSDTGAGGSINEQFF